The next 10 T cell receptor beta chains were all read from a single sample in a study of beta chain features in type 1 diabetes. Isolated RNA was reverse transcribed in full, so expressed TCRB transcripts were sequenced. Assay used: immunoSEQ multiplex PCR; TCRdb lists only in-frame clones, some missing. Of hundreds of thousands of clones listed, about an eighth are singletons. Sample: naive CD4+ T cells from blood. The receptors were sampled from a woman aged 18-29 years in good health.

The chain combines TRBV6-5 with TRBJ2-7; 12 nucleotides match TRBD1. J was trimmed by 6 bases and V by 6 bases; bases with no gene match: 6. Germline V gene lookup returns CDR1 MNHEY and CDR2 SVGAGI. CDR3 length: 14 amino acids. The CDR3 nucleotides are TGTGCCAGCAGCAGGGACAGGGGGCAGCGCGAGCAGTACGTC. It codes for CASSRDRGQREQYV.

This clone came up a few times. This sequence joins TRBV27 and TRBJ2-1; D unclear. CDR1 and CDR2 (germline): MNHEY, SMNVEV (reference sequence). V dropped 8 bases and J dropped 6 bases, with 11 bases sitting between them. This CDR3 has 12 amino acids. This CDR3 reads CASHSARNEQFF. In nucleotides, the CDR3 is TGTGCCAGCCACTCTGCGCGCAATGAGCAGTTCTTC.

This clone came up a few times. At one boundary the junction diverges from the germline segment, which might be a read error. The V call is TRBV7-2, the J call TRBJ2-6; D gene unclear. The CDR3 covers 15 residues. The V gene's germline CDR1 is SGHTA and CDR2 FQGNSA. CDR3 in DNA: TGTGCCAGCAGCTTCCCCGTTTCTGCGGCCAACGTCCTGACTTTC. This sequence encodes CASSFPVSAANVLTF.

A word on this clone: At one boundary the junction diverges from the germline segment, which might be a read error. The gene calls are TRBV2 and TRBJ2-2, with 9 bases that match TRBD2. The CDR3 extends over 15 amino acids. The V gene's germline CDR1 is SNHLY and CDR2 FYNNEI. The CDR3 loop reads CASRVSGGYTGELFF. The CDR3 DNA is TGTGCGAGCAGGGTTAGCGGGGGCTACACCGGGGAGCTGTTTTTT.

The J gene is TRBJ2-2, the V gene TRBV9, with D possibly being TRBD2 (6 bases). The CDR3 loop spans 17 amino acids. CDR1 and CDR2 (germline): SGDLS, YYNGEE. The V end lost 4 bases, the J end lost 6 bases, and 22 bases lay between the germline ends. In DNA form, the CDR3 reads TGTGCCAGCAGCCCCGGGGGAGGAGGACTCTTCGCCGGGGAGCTGTTTTTT. Protein sequence: CASSPGGGGLFAGELFF.

The CDR3 DNA sequence: TGCGCCAGCCGAAGGGGAGGAACTAATGAAAAACTGTTTTTT. Translating it yields CASRRGGTNEKLFF. The chain has TRBV4-1 and TRBJ1-4, with a weak D call TRBD1 (5 bases). V lost 8 bases, J lost 1 base, and 11 bases lay in between. The V gene's germline CDR1 is MGHRA and CDR2 YSYEKL. The CDR3 sequence is 14 residues long.

The chain uses TRBV4-1 and TRBJ1-2, with TRBD1 matching over 8 bases. J gave up 5 bases and V 1 base, and 9 bases lay outside the gene matches. Germline V lookup: CDR1 MGHRA, CDR2 YSYEKL. CDR3 length: 16 amino acids. In DNA form, the CDR3 reads TGCGCCAGCAGCCAAGCCCCCGGACAGGGATGGTATGGCTACACCTTC. It translates to CASSQAPGQGWYGYTF.

The CDR3, as DNA: TGTGCCAGCAGTCGGGACAGGGTCACAGATACGCAGTATTTT. Its translation is CASSRDRVTDTQYF. V gene TRBV2 combines with J gene TRBJ2-3; TRBD1 matches 9 bases. Per germline, CDR1 SNHLY and CDR2 FYNNEI. CDR3 length: 14 residues. J gave up 2 bases and V 5 bases, and 2 bases lay outside the gene matches.

This clone was detected a few times. V gene TRBV2 combines with J gene TRBJ1-2; D unresolved. The V end was cut by 0 bases, the J end by 4 bases, with 0 bases between. The CDR3 consists of 11 residues. Germline V gives CDR1 SNHLY, CDR2 FYNNEI. The CDR3 nucleotides read TGTGCCAGCAGTGAAGCCTATGGCTACACCTTC. Protein product: CASSEAYGYTF.

CDR3 in DNA: TGTGCCAGCAGCCCGCAGGGGGCGATTTACAATGAGCAGTTCTTC. Translation: CASSPQGAIYNEQFF. The chain links TRBV5-6 to TRBJ2-1; 8 nucleotides agree with TRBD1. The CDR3 sequence is 15 residues long. CDR1 and CDR2 from the germline V gene are SGHDT and YYEEEE. J gave up 4 bases and V 4 bases, and 7 bases lay outside the gene matches.